These 11 T cell receptor beta chains were sequenced from one sample in a study of cytomegalovirus exposure and HLA in healthy donors. PCR used 60 Vbeta primers and 13 Jbeta primers. Sequencing was performed with immunoSEQ multiplex PCR; in TCRdb, only in-frame clones are kept and a portion is missing. The sample lists about 190,000 clones, 85% seen once, with 1% in the top ten. Material: PBMCs. These receptors all stem from a boy aged 2 to 9 in good health and CMV-seronegative.

This clone was picked up a small number of times. The CDR3 nucleotides read TGTGCCAGCAGTACGTGGACAGGGGGGGAGACCCAGTACTTC. Its translation: CASSTWTGGETQYF. This chain links TRBV28 with TRBJ2-5, with 10 bases that match TRBD1. CDR3 length: 14 amino acids. The J segment lost 5 bases and the V segment lost 5 bases, leaving 5 bases of the junction unmatched. CDR1 and CDR2 (germline): MDHEN, SYDVKM.

The chain uses TRBV10-3 and TRBJ2-3; 11 bases line up with TRBD1. The CDR3 is 14 residues long. The V gene's germline CDR1 is ENHRY and CDR2 SYGVKD. With V trimmed by 4 bases and J by 4 bases, 1 base remained unmatched. The CDR3 DNA sequence: TGTGCCATCAGTGGGACAGGGGGCGCAGATACGCAGTATTTT. Translating gives CAISGTGGADTQYF.

This sequence joins TRBV27 and TRBJ2-7, with 10 bases aligning to TRBD2. CDR3 size: 14 residues. Germline assignment: CDR1 MNHEY and CDR2 SMNVEV (reference sequence). V shed 8 bases and J 5 bases; nucleotides not matched to a gene: 9. The CDR3 DNA reads TGTGCCAGCGCCTCTAGCGGGAGTTTCAACGAGCAGTACTTC. Translation gives CASASSGSFNEQYF.

This clone was observed once. The chain is built from TRBV28 and TRBJ2-6; D is ambiguous. Germline values: CDR1 MDHEN, CDR2 SYDVKM. Trimming took off 4 bases at V and 0 bases at J, with 13 bases between the two ends. The CDR3 runs 17 residues. In DNA, the CDR3 is TGTGCCAGCAGTTCTCCCAGCACGGGCTCTGGGGCCAACGTCCTGACTTTC. This sequence encodes CASSSPSTGSGANVLTF.

This chain uses TRBV4-1 with TRBJ2-1; no definite D call. The CDR3 is 16 residues long. Germline V lookup: CDR1 MGHRA, CDR2 YSYEKL. V lost 3 bases, J lost 4 bases, and 16 bases lay in between. As DNA, the CDR3 is TGCGCCAGCAGCCAGTTAGGTGTTATGAGGTACAATGAGCAGTTCTTC. Translated, it gives CASSQLGVMRYNEQFF.

This clone has a single count. The chain carries TRBV30 and TRBJ2-5; TRBD1 might be the D (5 bases). The CDR3 extends over 12 amino acids. CDR1 is GTSNPN, CDR2 SVGIG, per germline (reference sequence). Trimming left V 1 base short and J 4 bases short, with 7 bases between. The CDR3 bases are TGTGCCTGGAGTGCAGGGTCAGAGACCCAGTACTTC. Translation gives CAWSAGSETQYF.

The gene calls are TRBV30 and TRBJ1-5; perhaps TRBD1 as D (5 bases). CDR1 and CDR2 (germline): GTSNPN, SVGIG (reference sequence). This CDR3 has 13 residues. V lost 0 bases and J lost 3, with 6 bases in between. The CDR3 DNA sequence: TGTGCCTGGAGTGTGGACACCAATCAGCCCCAGCATTTT. Residues: CAWSVDTNQPQHF.

The chain joins TRBV2 to TRBJ2-3, with TRBD2 identical over 10 bases. The CDR3 is 17 residues long. V lost 0 bases and J lost 2; bases outside the gene matches: 5. Germline V CDR1 and CDR2: SNHLY, FYNNEI. CDR3 loop: CASSEALLAGDTDTQYF. The CDR3, as DNA: TGTGCCAGCAGTGAAGCGTTGCTAGCGGGAGACACAGATACGCAGTATTTT.

The rearrangement links TRBV13 to TRBJ2-2, with TRBD1 matching 8 bases. Germline V gene sequence: CDR1 PRHDT, CDR2 FYEKMQ (reference sequence). Germline trimming cut 6 bases from V and 5 bases from J; bases unmatched to any gene: 8. The length of the CDR3 is 15 residues. CDR3 DNA: TGTGCCAGCAGGGTGGACAGGGCTGGGACCGGGGAGCTGTTTTTT. This translates into CASRVDRAGTGELFF.

CDR3 coding DNA: TGTGCCAGCAGTGAGGACAGGGGTCGTGGATATACGCAGTATTTT. Protein: CASSEDRGRGYTQYF. J is TRBJ2-3 and V is TRBV2; 9 positions match TRBD1. V trimming: 3 bases; J trimming: 7 bases; junction bases outside the gene matches: 8. Germline assignment: CDR1 SNHLY and CDR2 FYNNEI. There are 15 residues in the CDR3.

The chain couples TRBV6-5 to TRBJ2-2; TRBD1 is a possible D gene (5 bases). The V gene's germline CDR1 is MNHEY and CDR2 SVGAGI. Trimming removed 6 bases from V and 1 base from J, with 9 bases in between. The CDR3 has 14 amino acids. The CDR3 region has the DNA TGTGCCAGCAGCCCAACAGGGAACACCGGGGAGCTGTTTTTT. It codes for CASSPTGNTGELFF.